This TCR beta chain was identified in a study of cytomegalovirus exposure and HLA in healthy donors. As for the donors, each was a healthy bone marrow donor. Trimming shortened V by 6 bases and J by 0 bases, and 8 bases separated the two germline ends. Germline values: CDR1 SGHTA, CDR2 FQGNSA. This CDR3 comprises 14 residues. PCR was performed using 60 Vbeta and 13 Jbeta primers. Produced via immunoSEQ multiplex PCR; TCRdb's table is partial and in-frame only. The sample yields some 150,000 clones, 70% to 80% seen once. Sequencing was performed on PBMCs. The gene calls are TRBV7-2 and TRBJ1-4; tentatively, D is TRBD1 (5 bases). This TCR was recovered from a man aged 25-45 years in good health and CMV-seropositive. The CDR3 bases are TGTGCCAGCAGGCCGACAGCAACTAATGAAAAACTGTTTTTT. As protein: CASRPTATNEKLFF.